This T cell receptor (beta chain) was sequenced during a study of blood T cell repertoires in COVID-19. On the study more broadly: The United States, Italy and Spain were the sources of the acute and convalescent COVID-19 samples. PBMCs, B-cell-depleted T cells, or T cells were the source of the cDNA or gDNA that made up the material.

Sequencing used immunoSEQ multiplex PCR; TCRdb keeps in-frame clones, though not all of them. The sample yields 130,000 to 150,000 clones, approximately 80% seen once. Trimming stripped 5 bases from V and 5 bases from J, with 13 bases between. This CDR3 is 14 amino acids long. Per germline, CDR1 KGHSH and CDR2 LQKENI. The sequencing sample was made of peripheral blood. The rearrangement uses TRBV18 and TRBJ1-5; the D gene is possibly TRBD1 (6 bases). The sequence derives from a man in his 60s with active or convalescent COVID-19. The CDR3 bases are TGTGCCAGCTCATCAGAAAACAGGGATCAGCCCCAGCATTTT. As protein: CASSSENRDQPQHF.